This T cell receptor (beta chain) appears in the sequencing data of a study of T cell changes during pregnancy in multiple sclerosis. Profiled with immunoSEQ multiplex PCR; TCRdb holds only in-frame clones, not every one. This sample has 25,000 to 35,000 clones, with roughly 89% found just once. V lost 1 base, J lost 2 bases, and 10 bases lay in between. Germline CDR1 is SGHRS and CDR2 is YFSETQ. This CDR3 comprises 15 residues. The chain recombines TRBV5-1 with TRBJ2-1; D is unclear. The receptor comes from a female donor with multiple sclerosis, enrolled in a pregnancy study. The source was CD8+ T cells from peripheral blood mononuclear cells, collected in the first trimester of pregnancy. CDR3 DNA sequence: TGCGCCAGCAGCTTGCGCGGCAAGCCCTACAATGAGCAGTTCTTC. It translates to CASSLRGKPYNEQFF.